The clone carrying this T cell receptor (beta chain) was detected a few times. This specimen belongs to a study of blood T cells in healthy people across ages. At least 6 micrograms of total RNA were extracted per sample. A second roughly 7 to 11 cycle PCR used barcoded and J-beta primers. MiXCR, applied by TCRdb to the 5' RACE reads, yields one record per CDR3 protein. Of about 730,000 distinct CDR3 sequences in the sample, roughly two fifths were seen once. This receptor was identified in a woman aged 55 to 70 in good health. Input material: blood.

The CDR3 spells CASSEYEGPYGYTF. Written as DNA, the CDR3 is TGTGCCAGCAGTGAATATGAGGGGCCCTATGGCTACACCTTC. The chain recombines TRBV25-1 with TRBJ1-2; a weak D match, TRBD1 (5 bases). Trimming pared 0 bases from V and 4 bases from J, leaving 9 bases between. There are 14 residues in the CDR3. Germline CDR1 MGHDK, CDR2 SYGVNS.